Below are 25 T cell receptor beta chains sequenced from a single sample in a study of vaccination and CD4 T cells after COVID-19. Their recognized antigens are unknown. Treatment noted: approximately 9-day PBMC culture with coronavirus spike peptide pools or control peptides (ViraFEST assay). During the years 2011-2018, before the COVID-19 pandemic, the unexposed donor's CD4+ T cells were collected. At the Johns Hopkins FTIC core, DNA taken from cultured CD4+ T cells was sequenced by way of the Oncomine TCR Beta short-read assay. Each CDR3 protein is one row after TCRdb ran MiXCR on the PCR reads. Among some 7,600 distinct CDR3 sequences listed, around 45% were seen once. Material: CD4+ T cells from blood, cultured in vitro. The receptor source for this set is a human donor in good health.

Only a few counts were recorded for this clonotype. The rearrangement joins TRBV6-2 or TRBV6-3 to TRBJ1-2; 8 bases are a match to TRBD1. CDR3 length: 13 amino acids. Germline CDR1 reads MNHEY; CDR2 reads SVGEGT. V trimming: 6 bases; J trimming: 5 bases; junction bases outside the gene matches: 5. The CDR3 reads CASSPGGGYGYTF. The CDR3 DNA reads as TGTGCCAGCAGCCCAGGGGGCGGGTATGGCTACACCTTC.

The rearrangement uses TRBV7-3 and TRBJ1-1, with D tentatively TRBD1 (5 bases). The CDR3 has 12 residues. Trimming removed 1 base at V and 9 bases at J, with 9 bases between. Germline V CDR1 and CDR2: SGHTA, FQGTGA. CDR3 residues: CASSLIGAKAFF. CDR3 sequence (DNA): TGTGCCAGCAGCTTAATAGGGGCAAAAGCTTTCTTT. Filled out from reference TRBV7-3 and TRBJ1-1, the complete variable domain reads GAGVSQTPSNKVTEKGKYVELRCDPISGHTALYWYRQSLGQGPEFLIYFQGTGAADDSGLPNDRFFAVRPEGSVSTLKIQRTERGDSAVYLCASSLIGAKAFFGQGTRLTVV.

This clonotype has more than one count but fewer than ten. V is TRBV18 and J is TRBJ1-6; D is ambiguous. In germline, CDR1 is KGHSH, CDR2 LQKENI. The germline V and J ends were trimmed by 1 base and 5 bases, with 3 bases remaining between them. The CDR3 extends over 13 amino acids. For the CDR3, the DNA is TGTGCCAGCTCACCACGGGATAATTCACCCCTCCACTTT. Encoded protein: CASSPRDNSPLHF.

This sequence joins TRBV7-2 and TRBJ1-5; D is ambiguous. Germline V gene lookup returns CDR1 SGHTA and CDR2 FQGNSA. The V and J ends lost 1 base and 5 bases respectively, with 9 bases between them. The CDR3 extends over 14 amino acids. The CDR3 DNA is TGTGCCAGCAGCTTAGGGTCGGGATATCAGCCCCAGCATTTT. It codes for CASSLGSGYQPQHF.

The chain has TRBV19 and TRBJ1-3; D gene uncertain. CDR3 length: 11 amino acids. V was shortened by 6 bases and J by 7 bases, with 7 bases between the two germline ends. Germline V gene sequence: CDR1 LNHDA, CDR2 SQIVND (reference sequence). For the CDR3, the DNA is TGTGCCAGTAGAAGTAGTAACACCATATATTTT. It translates to CASRSSNTIYF.

The V call is TRBV7-6, the J call TRBJ1-5; D may be TRBD1 (5 bases). From germline, CDR1 is SGHVS and CDR2 FNYEAQ. The CDR3 sequence is 16 residues long. The germline V and J ends were trimmed by 3 bases and 2 bases, with 14 bases remaining between them. The CDR3: CASSLGGIGGNQPQHF. CDR3 bases: TGTGCCAGCAGCTTGGGGGGGATTGGGGGCAATCAGCCCCAGCATTTT. Full variable domain (outside the CDR3, taken from reference TRBV7-6 and TRBJ1-5): GAGVSQSPRYKVTKRGQDVALRCDPISGHVSLYWYRQALGQGPEFLTYFNYEAQQDKSGLPNDRFSAERPEGSISTLTIQRTEQRDSAMYRCASSLGGIGGNQPQHFGDGTRLSIL.

This chain links TRBV5-1 with TRBJ1-1; D is unresolved. Deletions cut 0 bases from V and 1 base from J, with 10 bases between. The CDR3 covers 15 residues. Per the germline V gene, CDR1 is SGHRS and CDR2 is YFSETQ. The CDR3 DNA is TGCGCCAGCAGCTTGGGGCCCACGGGGAACACTGAAGCTTTCTTT. It translates to CASSLGPTGNTEAFF.

The CDR3 sequence is CASRCPGCTEAFF. CDR3 sequence (DNA): TGTGCCAGCAGGTGCCCGGGGTGTACTGAAGCTTTCTTT. The J gene is TRBJ1-1, the V gene TRBV5-8, with unresolved D. Germline assignment: CDR1 SGHTS and CDR2 YDEGEE. The germline V and J ends were trimmed by 5 bases and 5 bases, with 13 bases remaining between them. The length of the CDR3 is 13 residues.

This clonotype was seen a handful of times. This sequence joins TRBV2 and TRBJ1-2, with D perhaps matching TRBD1 (6 bases). The length of the CDR3 is 13 residues. Germline assignment: CDR1 SNHLY and CDR2 FYNNEI. V lost 3 bases to trimming and J lost 6 bases, with 11 bases between them. The CDR3 region is CASSDSRGDGYTF. CDR3 in DNA: TGTGCCAGCAGTGATTCCAGGGGAGATGGCTACACCTTC.

About this clonotype itself: Because the CDR3's place on the DNA is in doubt, the DNA is left out and the CDR3 is given as listed by TCRdb. The chain's CDR3 is CISVPEAYSGAYSYNEQFF. The V and J genes are TRBV7-5 and TRBJ2-1; TRBD1 is the table's D call and was not checked against the DNA. TRBV7-5 is noted as a pseudogene. Both ends counted, the CDR3 spans 19 residues.

The rearrangement links TRBV20-1 to TRBJ2-3, with D unclear. The CDR3 spans 11 residues. CDR1 is DFQATT, CDR2 SNEGSKA, per germline (reference sequence). The V gene lost 3 bases and the J gene lost 0 bases, with 1 base spanning the gap. CDR3 residues: CSASSTDTQYF. In DNA form, the CDR3 reads TGCAGTGCTAGCAGCACAGATACGCAGTATTTT.

This clonotype was seen only once. The genes are TRBV2 and TRBJ2-1, with D unresolved. Germline assignment: CDR1 SNHLY and CDR2 FYNNEI. The CDR3 loop spans 12 amino acids. Trimming cost V 11 bases and J 0 bases, with 8 bases left between them. The CDR3 is CARSGSYNEQFF. DNA for the CDR3: TGTGCCCGCTCGGGCTCCTACAATGAGCAGTTCTTC.

This chain connects TRBV20-1 to TRBJ2-1, with a weak D call TRBD1 (6 bases). Trimming took 1 base from V and 0 from J, leaving 13 bases between them. Germline values: CDR1 DFQATT, CDR2 SNEGSKA (reference sequence). This CDR3 is 16 amino acids long. The DNA of the CDR3 is TGCAGTGCTAGAGCAGGGGTGGGGAACTCCTACAATGAGCAGTTCTTC. Translated: CSARAGVGNSYNEQFF.

CDR3: CASSSPGTENSPLHF. The CDR3 region has the DNA TGTGCCAGCAGTTCCCCCGGGACAGAGAATTCACCCCTCCACTTT. This chain links TRBV6-5 with TRBJ1-6; TRBD1 aligns across 7 bases. Germline loops: CDR1 MNHEY, CDR2 SVGAGI. The CDR3 is 15 amino acids. Trimming removed 4 bases from V and 7 bases from J; junction bases left unmatched: 7.

The chain links TRBV29-1 to TRBJ1-1, with 8 bases identical to TRBD1. V lost 7 bases to trimming and J lost 2 bases; unmatched junction nucleotides: 6. There are 13 residues in the CDR3. In germline, CDR1 is SQVTM, CDR2 ANQGSEA. The chain's CDR3 is CSGTGQGNTEAFF. The CDR3 DNA follows: TGCAGCGGGACAGGACAGGGAAACACTGAAGCTTTCTTT.

V is TRBV28 and J is TRBJ2-5; TRBD2 matches at 12 bases. The CDR3 is made up of 13 amino acids. Germline V gives CDR1 MDHEN, CDR2 SYDVKM. Trimming took 7 bases from V and 5 from J; bases not matched to a gene: 2. The CDR3, as DNA: TGTGCCAGCACTAGCGGGGGGGCGGAGACCCAGTACTTC. This sequence encodes CASTSGGAETQYF.

The V call is TRBV19, the J call TRBJ1-3; D ambiguous. V lost 3 bases and J lost 3, with 0 bases in between. In germline, CDR1 is LNHDA, CDR2 SQIVND (reference sequence). The CDR3 has 11 residues. CDR3 in amino acids: CASSIGNTIYF. CDR3 coding DNA: TGTGCCAGTAGTATTGGAAACACCATATATTTT.

J is TRBJ2-7 and V is TRBV6-5; D gene uncertain. This CDR3 comprises 15 residues. Deletions cut 2 bases from V and 1 base from J, with 12 bases between. CDR1 and CDR2 from the germline V gene are MNHEY and SVGAGI. The CDR3 nucleotides read TGTGCCAGCAGTTACCAAACAGAGAGATCCTACGAGCAGTACTTC. Translating it yields CASSYQTERSYEQYF.

The chain recombines TRBV11-2 with TRBJ1-6; no firm D call. The CDR3 has 17 amino acids. In germline, CDR1 is SGHAT, CDR2 FQNNGV. Trimming stripped 3 bases from V and 6 bases from J, with 18 bases between. The CDR3 nucleotides are TGTGCCAGCAGCTTCAACATTGGGGTAAAAGTTAATTCACCCCTCCACTTT. Protein sequence: CASSFNIGVKVNSPLHF.

The chain carries TRBV6-2 or TRBV6-3 and TRBJ1-5; no clear D. There are 20 residues in the CDR3. V dropped 6 bases and J dropped 0 bases, with 27 bases sitting between them. Germline V CDR1 and CDR2: MNHEY, SVGEGT. CDR3 DNA sequence: TGTGCCAGCAGCCACCGTTTCGAAGGTTGGATTTTAGATAGCAATCAGCCCCAGCATTTT. Residues: CASSHRFEGWILDSNQPQHF.

The rearrangement links TRBV15 to TRBJ2-7; no clear D gene. Trimming cost V 0 bases and J 4 bases, with 7 bases left between them. The germline CDR1 and CDR2 sequences are LNHNV and YYDKDF (reference sequence). The CDR3 length is 13 residues. Written as DNA, the CDR3 is TGTGCCACCAGCAGAGATCCGGGTTACGAGCAGTACTTC. Translation gives CATSRDPGYEQYF.

The rearrangement joins TRBV20-1 to TRBJ2-7; D possibly corresponds to TRBD2 (5 bases). Per germline, CDR1 DFQATT and CDR2 SNEGSKA (reference sequence). The length of the CDR3 is 12 residues. V lost 5 bases and J lost 2, with 10 bases in between. The CDR3 region is CSAPGNTYEQYF. The DNA of the CDR3 is TGCAGTGCTCCGGGGAATACCTACGAGCAGTACTTC.

In this sample, this clonotype turned up a few times. J is TRBJ1-6 and V is TRBV9; 9 bases are a match to TRBD1. The CDR3 runs 14 residues. Germline V gives CDR1 SGDLS, CDR2 YYNGEE. The V gene end was trimmed by 7 bases and the J gene end by 13 bases; junction bases not matched to a gene: 12. CDR3 residues: CASQEGQGQMPLHF. The CDR3 DNA sequence: TGTGCCAGCCAAGAGGGACAGGGCCAGATGCCCCTCCACTTT.

As to this clonotype: One junction end disagrees with the germline gene, perhaps due to a read error. This chain joins TRBV7-6 and TRBJ2-3, with 9 nucleotides matching TRBD1. This CDR3 region has 15 residues. CDR1 and CDR2 (germline): SGHVS, FNYEAQ. The CDR3 DNA is TGTGCCAACAGCCTACGACAGGGGGAGACAGATACGCAGTATTTT. It yields the protein CANSLRQGETDTQYF.

This clonotype appeared a few times. The J gene is TRBJ1-6, the V gene TRBV30; D is possibly TRBD1 (6 bases). V lost 2 bases to trimming and J lost 7 bases, with 18 bases between them. The CDR3 loop spans 16 amino acids. Per the germline V gene, CDR1 is GTSNPN and CDR2 is SVGIG (reference sequence). CDR3 residues: CAWSSLSRQVNSPLHF. CDR3 sequence (DNA): TGTGCCTGGAGTTCTCTGTCGAGACAGGTCAATTCACCCCTCCACTTT.